These 11 T cell receptor beta chains originate from one sample sequenced in a study of blood T cells in healthy people across ages. With a J-beta primer mix and a sample-barcoded 5' primer, a second PCR ran about 7 to 12 cycles. TCRdb processed the 5' RACE reads anew with MiXCR; each CDR3 protein has one entry. The top ten clones hold 7.7% of a sample with 1.5 million to 2 million distinct CDR3 sequences, approximately 28% of them seen once. The sequencing input was blood. The receptors come from a woman in her twenties or thirties in good health.

This clonotype occurred many times. This chain uses TRBV12-3 or TRBV12-4 with TRBJ2-5; D unresolved. Deletions cut 8 bases from V and 5 bases from J, with 9 bases between. The CDR3 spans 11 residues. The CDR3 is CASLDLETQYF. CDR3 coding DNA: TGTGCCAGCCTTGACCTCGAGACCCAGTACTTC.

In its sample, this clonotype was seen a few times. The chain couples TRBV7-9 to TRBJ2-5, with D unclear. The CDR3 extends over 12 amino acids. Germline V gives CDR1 SEHNR, CDR2 FQNEAQ (reference sequence). The V end was cut by 5 bases, the J end by 13 bases, with 17 bases between. In nucleotides, the CDR3 is TGTGCCAGCAGCCCCGCTCCGCCTGGAGCGTACTTC. Its protein is CASSPAPPGAYF.

As to this clonotype: The junction departs from the called germline gene at one end, perhaps through a read error. The V and J genes are TRBV3-1 and TRBJ2-3; D not resolved. The CDR3 sequence is 13 residues long. CDR1 and CDR2 (germline): LGHDT, YNNKEL (reference sequence). The CDR3 DNA is TGTGCCGGCAGCCCAACCATCACGCGGACGCAGTATTTT. This translates into CAGSPTITRTQYF.

The chain links TRBV28 to TRBJ1-4, with 9 bases identical to TRBD1. J was trimmed by 6 bases and V by 6 bases; bases with no gene match: 5. Germline V gene lookup returns CDR1 MDHEN and CDR2 SYDVKM. The CDR3 totals 14 residues. CDR3 amino acids: CASRLGTGYEKLFF. CDR3 DNA sequence: TGTGCCAGCAGGTTAGGGACAGGGTATGAAAAACTGTTTTTT.

The rearrangement uses TRBV2 and TRBJ1-5; 8 bases are a match to TRBD1. Trimming at V came to 4 bases and at J to 2 bases, leaving 4 bases not matched to a gene. The CDR3 runs to 15 residues. Germline values: CDR1 SNHLY, CDR2 FYNNEI. CDR3 region: CASSAGGVGNQPQHF. The CDR3 coding sequence is TGTGCCAGCAGTGCAGGGGGCGTTGGCAATCAGCCCCAGCATTTT.

This chain links TRBV16 with TRBJ1-2; no firm D call. The V gene's germline CDR1 is KGHSY and CDR2 FQNENV. CDR3 length: 16 residues. V dropped 1 base and J dropped 4 bases, with 16 bases sitting between them. CDR3 region: CASSQYEMDRVYGYTF. CDR3 DNA sequence: TGTGCCAGCAGCCAATACGAGATGGATCGTGTCTATGGCTACACCTTC.

This chain joins TRBV7-2 and TRBJ2-7, with TRBD2 identical over 7 bases. The CDR3 is made up of 16 amino acids. Germline CDR1 and CDR2: SGHTA and FQGNSA. The junction had 6 bases not matched to a gene; V was cut back by 1 base and J by 0 bases. CDR3 DNA: TGTGCCAGCAGCTTAGTCCCTAGCGGCAGCTCCTACGAGCAGTACTTC. It translates to CASSLVPSGSSYEQYF.

Comments on this clonotype: Sequence at one end of the junction differs from germline and may be a read error. CDR3 nucleotide sequence: TGCAGTGCTAGATCGGGGTCCTACAAGCAGTACTTC. Its protein is CSARSGSYKQYF. The chain joins TRBV20-1 to TRBJ2-7, with D possibly being TRBD2 (5 bases). Germline V gene lookup returns CDR1 DFQATT and CDR2 SNEGSKA (reference sequence). This CDR3 has 12 residues.

A note on this clonotype: This clone may be a read error of a much larger clone one base away. V and J are TRBV20-1 and TRBJ2-4; 9 positions match TRBD2. The DNA end is a closer match to TRBJ2-7, so the J assignment may be wrong. In germline, CDR1 is DFQATT, CDR2 SNEGSKA (reference sequence). The CDR3 contains 12 residues. Written as DNA, the CDR3 is TGCAGTGCTGCGGGGGGGCAGTACGAGCAGTACTTC. It specifies CSAAGGQYEQYF.

The chain combines TRBV20-1 with TRBJ1-3, with D possibly being TRBD1 (5 bases). CDR1 is DFQATT and CDR2 is SNEGSKA in the germline V gene (reference sequence). Trimming pared 0 bases from V and 0 bases from J, leaving 12 bases between. The CDR3 extends over 16 amino acids. The CDR3 here is CSARDVRARSGNTIYF. CDR3 nucleotides: TGCAGTGCTAGAGATGTCAGGGCCCGCTCTGGAAACACCATATATTTT.

This clonotype was seen more than once but under ten times. J is TRBJ1-2 and V is TRBV9; D remains unclear. Germline CDR1 reads SGDLS; CDR2 reads YYNGEE. This CDR3 comprises 13 residues. With 2 bases removed from V and 0 bases from J, the gap between germline ends came to 5 bases. The DNA of the CDR3 is TGTGCCAGCAGCGTTCGAACTAACTATGGCTACACCTTC. This gives the protein CASSVRTNYGYTF.